This T cell receptor beta chain was captured in a study of blood T cell repertoires in COVID-19 (dated by TCRdb to about 2020). General notes on the study: The collaborator samples originated in the United States, Italy and Spain and spanned the acute and convalescent phases of COVID-19. The material from the prospective study consisted of cDNA or gDNA derived from T cells, B-cell-depleted T cells, or PBMCs. The dataset comprised deeply sampled blood TCRbeta repertoires from subjects exposed to, actively infected with, or recovered from COVID-19. The repertoires were made available in a free public database intended to serve as a resource for research on the immune response to SARS-CoV-2. Samples came from the ongoing ImmuneRACE study (first 160 participants) plus 1,254 subjects from 6 global collaborators. Sample metadata almost always included a de-identified subject ID, COVID-19 status, age in years and sex. Where available, HLA class I and class II types were obtained from metadata supplied by the sample provider rather than from assay-based typing. What the study reported, not specific to this receptor: The amount of clinical and demographic metadata varied by source and participant and was provided uncurated.

TCRbeta CDR3 regions were amplified from genomic DNA using the immunoSEQ Assay, a bias-controlled multiplex PCR. As for the authors' bioinformatics: The number of nucleated cells in each sample was estimated by amplification of reference gene primers within the assay. Sequence reads were collapsed and filtered to measure the absolute abundance of every unique TCRbeta CDR3 rearrangement. For each sample, productive Simpson clonality was calculated by taking the square root of Simpson's diversity index across productive rearrangements. The immuneACCESS repertoire file appears here via TCRdb, limited to in-frame rearrangements. These files lack a portion of the clones; in checked studies, under half of the deficit traces to unresolved V genes, and the cause of the others is not known. For V, J and clone size, that table is used; D and trimming come from the DNA. The sample table holds hundreds of thousands of clones, of which 85% to 90% were seen once. The top ten constitute approximately 6.2% of the sample.

Comment on this clone: Its antigen specificity is not known. No base quality information exists; no much larger clone differs at one position.

The CDR3 goes from the cysteine to the phenylalanine over 14 residues. Only the CDR3 portion is preserved as DNA: 42 bases, with reading frame beginning at the first base. A distance of 8 bases separates the germline ends of V and J, which lose 3 bases and 5 bases respectively. CDR1 and CDR2, per the germline V gene (reference sequence), are MNHEY and SMNVEV. Samples from volunteer blood donors who had recovered from COVID-19 were contributed by a second Seattle source. Collaborating institutions collected whole blood in K2EDTA tubes following their own protocols. Collaborator samples were shipped for TCRbeta analysis as frozen whole blood, isolated PBMCs, or DNA extracted from either sample type.

Recombination joined TRBV27 with TRBJ1-6, with the identity of the D gene unclear. Specimen: peripheral blood. The TCR comes from a man in his 60s who had recovered from COVID-19. CDR3 reads: CASSLSYDNSPLHF. The DNA sequence is TGTGCCAGCAGTTTGAGCTATGATAATTCACCCCTCCACTTT.